This T cell receptor (beta chain) was identified in a study of CD8+ T cells in alopecia areata (dated by TCRdb to about 2018). The study in broad terms: To study T cell clonal expansion in alopecia areata, the researchers applied high-throughput TCRbeta sequencing to both the C3H/HeJ mouse model and human patients. The RNA source kit depended on sample type: the PAXgene miRNA kit for fixed scalp, the miRNeasy kit for PBMCs, and the RNeasy kit for mouse skin. Clonality in the scalp was compared among normal scalp (n=4), patchy alopecia areata scalp (n=8), and alopecia totalis/universalis scalp (n=8). TCRbeta CDR3 regions were amplified by immunoSEQ multiplex PCR using 35 Vbeta forward and 13 Jbeta reverse primers. Human TCRbeta sequencing covered scalp tissue and sorted CD4+ and CD8+ peripheral blood T cells from patchy and totalis/universalis alopecia areata patients and healthy controls. Broader findings and caveats from the paper: TCR sequences shared between patients were less clear than in mice, possibly partly because of HLA diversity in the patient population. Unlike mouse skin, where gammadelta T cells dominate, normal human skin contains resident alphabeta T cells that get sequenced too, which complicates analysis of the scalp TCR repertoire. Higher clonality and more expanded CD8+ clones were observed in lesional scalp than in normal scalp, particularly in alopecia totalis/universalis, a finding suggestive of antigenic drive.

Of note for this clone: The target of this receptor is not known. No much larger clone exists at a distance of one base, and base qualities are not known.

CDR1 is given as LGHNA and CDR2 as YNFKEQ, both from the germline V gene. From cysteine to phenylalanine, the CDR3 is 17 amino acids long. Only the CDR3 region is kept as DNA, spanning 51 bases read in frame from base 1. Trimming costs V 4 bases and J 1 base, and their ends lie 20 bases apart. PBMCs were isolated by density centrifugation and stained for CD3, CD4 and CD8, and CD4+ and CD8+ T cells were sorted on a FACSAria. Scalp biopsies and blood samples were obtained from unaffected controls. The protocol used for the library was the immunoSEQ multiplex PCR assay. RNA was extracted from all samples and reverse transcribed into cDNA, which served as template for TCR sequencing. First-strand cDNA was synthesized using SuperScript III with a 2:1 mix of oligo-dT and random hexamers. A synthetic immune receptor repertoire was used to assess amplification bias, and residual bias was removed computationally. The paper's processing steps were these. Raw reads were preprocessed to remove errors, and CDR3 was defined by IMGT conventions from the conserved cysteine to phenylalanine. To get clonality, Shannon entropy was normalized by log2 of the number of productive unique TCRs and the result was subtracted from 1. Whether each scalp clone was CD4 or CD8 was inferred by checking scalp TCRbeta sequences against the CD4 and CD8 repertoires from sorted blood. TCRdb retrieved this table from immuneACCESS and kept in-frame rearrangements only. Not all clones are present; in checked studies, unresolved V genes account for under half, and no reason is known for the remainder. V, J and clone size are taken as reported in that table, and D and trimming were inferred from the DNA itself. The sample table records around 150,000 clones; about two thirds of these occur just once. Clones ranked in the top ten supply approximately 34% of the sample.

The TCR was taken from a human donor in good health. The specimen was CD8+ T cells sorted from blood. The rearrangement combines TRBV4-2 with TRBJ2-7, and possibly TRBD1, on 5 matching bases. The CDR3 region: CASSPSGALTVSYEQYF. The DNA reads as follows: TGTGCCAGCAGCCCGAGTGGGGCCCTAACCGTGTCCTACGAGCAGTACTTC.